What follows are 27 T cell receptor beta chains derived from one specimen sequenced in a study of blood T cell repertoires in COVID-19. Clones were sequenced by immunoSEQ multiplex PCR, and TCRdb holds only the in-frame ones, with some missing. The table records roughly 250,000 clones, around 90% of them present only once. The sequencing input was peripheral blood. These receptors all come from a man aged 60 to 75 who had recovered from COVID-19.

The CDR3 bases are TGTGCCAGTAGCACGGGTTGGGGGGGCGCAACTAATGAAAAACTGTTTTTT. Its protein product is CASSTGWGGATNEKLFF. The gene calls are TRBV19 and TRBJ1-4; D is perhaps TRBD1 (6 bases). The CDR3 is 17 amino acids. V lost 6 bases and J lost 0, with 17 bases in between. Germline V gene sequence: CDR1 LNHDA, CDR2 SQIVND (reference sequence).

This chain joins TRBV13 and TRBJ1-3; D may be TRBD1 (6 bases). The germline gives CDR1 PRHDT, CDR2 FYEKMQ (reference sequence). The CDR3 spans 15 residues. The V end was cut by 4 bases, the J end by 2 bases, with 12 bases between. As DNA, the CDR3 is TGTGCCAGCAGCTCAGCGCGGGGGCCTGGAAACACCATATATTTT. Protein product: CASSSARGPGNTIYF. Filled out from reference TRBV13 and TRBJ1-3, the complete variable domain reads AAGVIQSPRHLIKEKRETATLKCYPIPRHDTVYWYQQGPGQDPQFLISFYEKMQSDKGSIPDRFSAQQFSDYHSELNMSSLELGDSALYFCASSSARGPGNTIYFGEGSWLTVV.

The chain is built from TRBV4-1 and TRBJ2-7, with D unresolved. Germline CDR1 is MGHRA and CDR2 is YSYEKL. V was cut by 0 bases and J by 11 bases, with 20 bases left in between. This CDR3 has 15 residues. The CDR3 DNA sequence: TGCGCCAGCAGCCAAGATAGTCGCGGCCAGTCGAGGAAGTACTTC. Its protein product is CASSQDSRGQSRKYF.

This rearrangement joins TRBV2 to TRBJ1-5; tentative D call: TRBD1 (6 bases). The CDR3 covers 13 residues. CDR1 and CDR2 (germline): SNHLY, FYNNEI. V lost 4 bases to trimming and J lost 7 bases, with 11 bases between them. In DNA, the CDR3 is TGTGCCAGCAGTGCAACAGGGAACCAGCCCCAGCATTTT. It translates to CASSATGNQPQHF.

The rearrangement uses TRBV11-2 and TRBJ1-1, with D possibly being TRBD1 (6 bases). This CDR3 has 17 amino acids. Germline CDR1 SGHAT, CDR2 FQNNGV. Trimming took off 0 bases at V and 1 base at J, with 15 bases between the two ends. CDR3 sequence reads: CASSLDYHLQGNTEAFF. CDR3 in DNA: TGTGCCAGCAGCTTAGACTACCATCTACAGGGGAACACTGAAGCTTTCTTT.

This chain connects TRBV2 to TRBJ2-3, with 10 bases identical to TRBD2. The CDR3 contains 15 residues. Trimming removed 5 bases from V and 3 bases from J; junction bases left unmatched: 5. In germline, CDR1 is SNHLY, CDR2 FYNNEI. The CDR3 is CASSSGGVGTDTQYF. CDR3 nucleotide sequence: TGTGCCAGCAGTAGCGGGGGGGTAGGGACAGATACGCAGTATTTT.

The genes are TRBV24-1 and TRBJ2-5, with 8 bases fitting TRBD1. Germline assignment: CDR1 KGHDR and CDR2 SFDVKD. The CDR3 runs 15 residues. V lost 5 bases and J lost 2; bases outside the gene matches: 6. CDR3 sequence reads: CATSAPGGGQETQYF. The CDR3 DNA is TGTGCCACCAGTGCGCCAGGGGGCGGACAAGAGACCCAGTACTTC.

The chain couples TRBV4-1 to TRBJ1-2; 8 nucleotides agree with TRBD1. With V trimmed by 0 bases and J by 3 bases, 12 bases remained unmatched. The CDR3 is 18 residues long. Looked up from germline, CDR1 is MGHRA and CDR2 is YSYEKL. DNA for the CDR3: TGCGCCAGCAGCCAAGATTGGGCCGCAGGGGGCATGGACTATGGCTACACCTTC. This sequence encodes CASSQDWAAGGMDYGYTF.

The chain joins TRBV7-2 to TRBJ1-3; 11 nucleotides line up with TRBD1. Germline V gene data show CDR1 as SGHTA and CDR2 as FQGNSA. This CDR3 region has 16 residues. The junction had 7 bases not matched to a gene; V was cut back by 5 bases and J by 4 bases. The CDR3 loop reads CASSRGQGVIGNTIYF. DNA for the CDR3: TGTGCCAGCAGCAGGGGACAGGGGGTAATCGGAAACACCATATATTTT. Supplemented by reference TRBV7-2 and TRBJ1-3, the full variable domain reads GAGVSQSPSNKVTEKGKDVELRCDPISGHTALYWYRQSLGQGLEFLIYFQGNSAPDKSGLPSDRFSAERTGGSVSTLTIQRTQQEDSAVYLCASSRGQGVIGNTIYFGEGSWLTVV.

Only one count was recorded for this clone. This sequence joins TRBV5-4 and TRBJ2-5; 7 bases are shared with TRBD1. V was pared by 3 bases and J by 3 bases, with 5 bases of the junction left unmatched. CDR1 is SGHNT and CDR2 is YYREEE in the germline V gene (reference sequence). The CDR3 extends over 14 amino acids. The CDR3 sequence is CASSWGQREETQYF. As DNA, the CDR3 is TGTGCCAGCAGCTGGGGACAGAGAGAAGAGACCCAGTACTTC.

The chain couples TRBV7-9 to TRBJ1-4; unclear D gene. Trimming took off 3 bases at V and 4 bases at J, with 12 bases between the two ends. The CDR3 spans 15 residues. Looked up from germline, CDR1 is SEHNR and CDR2 is FQNEAQ (reference sequence). DNA for the CDR3: TGTGCCAGCAGCTTCACCTCTCAGCGTAATGAAAAACTGTTTTTT. It specifies CASSFTSQRNEKLFF.

This clone showed up just once. The gene calls are TRBV6-2 or TRBV6-3 and TRBJ2-7; 8 nucleotides line up with TRBD2. The CDR3 consists of 17 residues. J gave up 3 bases and V 6 bases, and 16 bases lay outside the gene matches. Germline V gives CDR1 MNHEY, CDR2 SVGEGT. The CDR3 protein is CASSHPPLAGSYYEQYF. The CDR3 bases are TGTGCCAGCAGCCATCCCCCCTTAGCGGGGTCTTACTACGAGCAGTACTTC.

The gene calls are TRBV3-1 (or the pseudogene TRBV3-2) and TRBJ2-1, with D maybe TRBD1 (5 bases). CDR3 length: 14 residues. Germline loops: CDR1 LGHDT, CDR2 YNNKEL (reference sequence). Trimming cost V 1 base and J 6 bases, with 10 bases left between them. CDR3 nucleotide sequence: TGTGCCAGCAGCCAAGTTCCCAGGGCCAATGAGCAGTTCTTC. Encoded protein: CASSQVPRANEQFF.

This clone was found a few times. This chain uses TRBV20-1 with TRBJ2-7; a possible D gene is TRBD2 (6 bases). V dropped 3 bases and J dropped 4 bases, with 10 bases sitting between them. In germline, CDR1 is DFQATT, CDR2 SNEGSKA (reference sequence). The CDR3 length is 12 residues. The CDR3 reads CSASPGTYEQYF. The CDR3 nucleotides read TGCAGTGCTAGTCCCGGGACTTACGAGCAGTACTTC.

Concerning this clone: One end of the junction fails to match germline, which may point to a read error. The chain joins TRBV7-9 to TRBJ1-2; possibly TRBD1 for D (5 bases). Germline lookup yields CDR1 SEHNR and CDR2 FQNEAQ (reference sequence). The CDR3 has 12 amino acids. The CDR3 coding sequence is TGTGCCAGCAGCTTTCGGCCAGGGTTGGACGACTTC. It is translated as CASSFRPGLDDF.

CDR3 loop: CASSAARGIRETQYF. CDR3 bases: TGTGCCAGCAGTGCTGCAAGGGGGATTCGGGAGACCCAGTACTTC. The genes are TRBV2 and TRBJ2-5; D is possibly TRBD1 (6 bases). The V end lost 4 bases, the J end lost 5 bases, and 17 bases lay between the germline ends. The CDR3 has 15 residues. The germline CDR1 and CDR2 sequences are SNHLY and FYNNEI. The complete variable domain, with remaining parts taken from reference TRBV2 and TRBJ2-5, reads EPEVTQTPSHQVTQMGQEVILRCVPISNHLYFYWYRQILGQKVEFLVSFYNNEISEKSEIFDDQFSVERPDGSNFTLKIRSTKLEDSAMYFCASSAARGIRETQYFGPGTRLLVL.

This clone was detected only once. J is TRBJ1-4 and V is TRBV9; the D gene is possibly TRBD1 (6 bases). CDR1 and CDR2 from the germline V gene are SGDLS and YYNGEE. Trimming removed 0 bases from V and 4 bases from J, with 10 bases in between. This CDR3 has 15 residues. This CDR3 reads CASSVAGQNNEKLFF. The CDR3 nucleotides read TGTGCCAGCAGCGTAGCAGGACAGAATAATGAAAAACTGTTTTTT.

This clone was recorded only once. The chain links TRBV9 to TRBJ2-5, with 9 bases fitting TRBD2. The CDR3 is made up of 15 amino acids. In germline, CDR1 is SGDLS, CDR2 YYNGEE. After removal of 0 bases from V and 4 bases from J, the junction contained 4 bases not matched to a gene. DNA for the CDR3: TGTGCCAGCAGCGTAGGCGGGGGGGCCTTAGAGACCCAGTACTTC. Residues: CASSVGGGALETQYF.

This clone turned up a few times. J is TRBJ1-1 and V is TRBV7-9, with a weak D call TRBD1 (6 bases). Trimming took off 4 bases at V and 1 base at J, with 13 bases between the two ends. Germline CDR1 and CDR2: SEHNR and FQNEAQ (reference sequence). The CDR3 runs to 15 residues. This CDR3 reads CASSSGGRGNTEAFF. The CDR3 DNA follows: TGTGCCAGCAGCTCAGGTGGCAGGGGGAACACTGAAGCTTTCTTT.

This clone came up a few times. The chain links TRBV7-9 to TRBJ2-7, with D perhaps TRBD1 (6 bases). Germline CDR1 is SEHNR and CDR2 is FQNEAQ (reference sequence). Trimming cost V 7 bases and J 1 base, with 14 bases left between them. The CDR3 loop spans 14 amino acids. DNA of the CDR3: TGTGCCAGCAACGCGCAGGGGCCTTCCTACGAGCAGTACTTC. Amino acid sequence: CASNAQGPSYEQYF.

The chain recombines TRBV5-1 with TRBJ1-2; D perhaps matches TRBD1 (6 bases). Germline CDR1 SGHRS, CDR2 YFSETQ. Trimming pared 2 bases from V and 3 bases from J, leaving 14 bases between. CDR3 length: 15 amino acids. CDR3 region: CASSFGRAGDYGYTF. CDR3 DNA: TGCGCCAGCAGCTTCGGCAGGGCAGGGGACTATGGCTACACCTTC.

Turning to this clone: Compared with germline, one end of the junction differs, possibly owing to a read error. This chain joins TRBV5-1 and TRBJ2-1; TRBD1 agrees at 10 bases. The CDR3 runs 16 residues. CDR1 SGHRS and CDR2 YFSETQ come from the germline V gene. Here the CDR3 reads CASSLYGDRGRNEQFF. The CDR3 region has the DNA TGCGCCAGTAGCTTGTACGGGGACAGGGGAAGGAATGAGCAGTTCTTC.

The chain links TRBV5-1 to TRBJ1-2; TRBD1 matches 8 bases. This CDR3 has 15 amino acids. Trimming took 6 bases from V and 4 from J; bases not matched to a gene: 11. Germline CDR1 reads SGHRS; CDR2 reads YFSETQ. The DNA of the CDR3 is TGCGCCAGCACCAGGACAGGGACTAGCTCCTATGGCTACACCTTC. Translation gives CASTRTGTSSYGYTF.

V is TRBV6-1 and J is TRBJ1-2; D is unresolved. This CDR3 comprises 15 residues. Germline V gives CDR1 MNHNS, CDR2 SASEGT. V shed 2 bases and J shed 2 bases, with 12 bases lying between them. The CDR3 DNA reads TGTGCCAGCAGTGAAAGGTCCCGCGGGAACTATGGCTACACCTTC. Its protein product is CASSERSRGNYGYTF.

This clone has just a few counts. The chain couples TRBV6-5 to TRBJ1-6, with D perhaps matching TRBD1 (5 bases). CDR1 is MNHEY, CDR2 SVGAGI, per germline. The V end was cut by 6 bases, the J end by 7 bases, with 10 bases between. This CDR3 spans 13 amino acids. CDR3 loop: CASSRDPNSPLHF. DNA for the CDR3: TGTGCCAGCAGCAGGGATCCGAATTCACCCCTCCACTTT.

The gene calls are TRBV5-8 and TRBJ2-3; the match to TRBD1 covers 8 bases. This CDR3 comprises 15 residues. The V gene's germline CDR1 is SGHTS and CDR2 YDEGEE. Trimming removed 1 base from V and 5 bases from J; junction bases left unmatched: 6. The chain's CDR3 is CASSLRQGALDTQYF. DNA of the CDR3: TGTGCCAGCAGCTTGAGGCAGGGGGCTTTAGATACGCAGTATTTT.

The V and J genes are TRBV10-2 and TRBJ1-2; D might be TRBD1 (5 bases). This CDR3 region has 14 residues. The germline gives CDR1 WSHSY, CDR2 SAAADI. Between the trimmed V and J ends, which lost 0 bases and 6 bases, there was a span of 11 bases. The CDR3 loop reads CASSESKPGHGYTF. The CDR3 DNA is TGCGCCAGCAGTGAGTCGAAGCCAGGGCATGGCTACACCTTC.